The 10 T cell receptor beta chains presented below share a single source sample, sequenced in a study of blood T cell repertoires in COVID-19. Sequencing was performed with immunoSEQ multiplex PCR; in TCRdb, only in-frame clones are kept and a portion is missing. Seen here are about 90,000 clones, roughly 92% observed once, and the top ten hold about 6.3%. Sequenced material: peripheral blood. The receptors originated from a woman aged 60-75 years with active COVID-19.

The chain is built from TRBV6-2 or TRBV6-3 and TRBJ1-5; TRBD1 matches at 8 bases. This CDR3 has 15 residues. Germline V lookup: CDR1 MNHEY, CDR2 SVGEGT. The V segment lost 2 bases and the J segment 4 bases; nucleotides outside the gene matches: 4. CDR3 nucleotides: TGTGCCAGCAGTTACCCCAGGGGGCGGAATCAGCCCCAGCATTTT. It codes for CASSYPRGRNQPQHF.

CDR3 amino acids: CASSQPEGGSQPQHF. The CDR3, as DNA: TGTGCCAGCAGCCAACCAGAGGGAGGGTCTCAGCCCCAGCATTTT. The rearrangement joins TRBV27 to TRBJ1-5; D unresolved. The CDR3 is 15 residues long. Germline V CDR1 and CDR2: MNHEY, SMNVEV (reference sequence). V lost 6 bases and J 6 bases, leaving 18 bases between the germline ends.

The V call is TRBV28, the J call TRBJ1-2; possible D gene TRBD1, 6 bases. This CDR3 has 13 residues. CDR1 MDHEN and CDR2 SYDVKM come from the germline V gene. V was trimmed by 2 bases and J by 8 bases, leaving 12 bases between them. The CDR3: CASSLTGLGGYTF. The CDR3 DNA reads as TGTGCCAGCAGTTTAACAGGGCTCGGGGGCTACACCTTC.

The chain carries TRBV24-1 and TRBJ2-7; tentatively, D is TRBD2 (5 bases). This CDR3 comprises 18 residues. The germline gives CDR1 KGHDR, CDR2 SFDVKD. V was trimmed by 1 base and J by 3 bases, leaving 21 bases between them. The CDR3 DNA is TGTGCCACCAGTGATTTCGGGGTACACCCGAAGGGAGACTACGAGCAGTACTTC. Translated: CATSDFGVHPKGDYEQYF.

Points on this clone: This specimen includes other DNA sequences encoding the same CDR3. The chain has TRBV21-1 and TRBJ2-1; no DNA check was done on the table's D call, TRBD1. TRBV21-1 is termed a pseudogene. The CDR3 totals 12 residues. Here the CDR3 DNA reads TGTGCCAGCAGCAACCGGGACAAGGAGCAGTTCTTC. Translation gives CASSNRDKEQFF.

The chain joins TRBV5-4 to TRBJ2-5; no reliable D call. Per the germline V gene, CDR1 is SGHNT and CDR2 is YYREEE (reference sequence). The CDR3 contains 14 residues. Deletions cut 4 bases from V and 5 bases from J, with 15 bases between. The CDR3 DNA is TGTGCCAGCAGCGCACCCCCGAGGTGGGAGACCCAGTACTTC. Its protein is CASSAPPRWETQYF.

The chain joins TRBV19 to TRBJ1-5; TRBD1 aligns across 10 bases. CDR1 is LNHDA and CDR2 is SQIVND in the germline V gene (reference sequence). The CDR3 has 16 residues. V lost 8 bases, J lost 4 bases, and 11 bases stayed unmatched. Written as DNA, the CDR3 is TGTGCCAGTCTGGACCGGGACAGGGGCCATAATCAGCCCCAGCATTTT. Amino acid sequence: CASLDRDRGHNQPQHF.

The J gene is TRBJ1-1, the V gene TRBV19, with no clear D. The germline V gene has CDR1 LNHDA and CDR2 SQIVND (reference sequence). This CDR3 comprises 16 residues. The germline V and J ends were trimmed by 6 bases and 1 base, with 18 bases remaining between them. The CDR3 DNA follows: TGTGCCAGTAGCCGCGGTTTAACGCTAGCGAACACTGAAGCTTTCTTT. It translates to CASSRGLTLANTEAFF.

The rearrangement links TRBV5-4 to TRBJ2-1; 11 bases fit TRBD1. With 4 bases clipped from V and 2 bases from J, the junction kept 2 bases outside the gene matches. Per germline, CDR1 SGHNT and CDR2 YYREEE (reference sequence). CDR3 length: 15 amino acids. Here the CDR3 DNA reads TGTGCCAGCAGCGGGGGACAGGGGGCCTACAATGAGCAGTTCTTC. This encodes CASSGGQGAYNEQFF.

The genes are TRBV10-1 and TRBJ2-5; 12 bases line up with TRBD1. The CDR3 is 16 amino acids. Germline trimming cut 3 bases from V and 5 bases from J; bases unmatched to any gene: 7. Germline-derived CDR1 and CDR2 are WNHNN and SYGVQD (reference sequence). The CDR3 bases are TGCGCCAGCAGTGAATCCGGGACAGGGGGCGGTGAGACCCAGTACTTC. It encodes CASSESGTGGGETQYF.